This record concerns one TCR beta chain sequence. Its antigen is unidentified. V lost 0 bases and J 6 bases, leaving 15 bases between the germline ends. Germline CDR1 reads KGHSH; CDR2 reads LQKENI. The CDR3 runs 15 residues. The data stem from a study of beta chain features in type 1 diabetes. Findings and limits, study-wide: In comparison with healthy donors, patients had naive, central memory and Treg TCRB repertoires that appeared more similar. Patients with type 1 diabetes showed fewer VDJ junction insertions and more deletions. All four CD4+ subsets of Type 1 diabetes patients contained TCRB CDR3s that were moderately but significantly shorter.

The whole isolated RNA underwent reverse transcription, so sequencing captured expressed TCRB transcripts. Each sample of naive, central memory or regulatory T cells had, on average, about 3.57 million reads. Profiling relied on immunoSEQ multiplex PCR, and the TCRdb table lists in-frame clones only, not all of them. The sample shows roughly 330,000 clones, 13% of them seen only once. Sequencing was done on a sample of naive CD4+ T cells from blood. This sequence joins TRBV18 and TRBJ2-7; D is perhaps TRBD2 (5 bases). The TCR comes from a woman under 30 with type 1 diabetes. CDR3 bases: TGTGCCAGCTCACCACCATCTAGCAGATTGGCCGAGCAGTACTTC. This gives the protein CASSPPSSRLAEQYF.